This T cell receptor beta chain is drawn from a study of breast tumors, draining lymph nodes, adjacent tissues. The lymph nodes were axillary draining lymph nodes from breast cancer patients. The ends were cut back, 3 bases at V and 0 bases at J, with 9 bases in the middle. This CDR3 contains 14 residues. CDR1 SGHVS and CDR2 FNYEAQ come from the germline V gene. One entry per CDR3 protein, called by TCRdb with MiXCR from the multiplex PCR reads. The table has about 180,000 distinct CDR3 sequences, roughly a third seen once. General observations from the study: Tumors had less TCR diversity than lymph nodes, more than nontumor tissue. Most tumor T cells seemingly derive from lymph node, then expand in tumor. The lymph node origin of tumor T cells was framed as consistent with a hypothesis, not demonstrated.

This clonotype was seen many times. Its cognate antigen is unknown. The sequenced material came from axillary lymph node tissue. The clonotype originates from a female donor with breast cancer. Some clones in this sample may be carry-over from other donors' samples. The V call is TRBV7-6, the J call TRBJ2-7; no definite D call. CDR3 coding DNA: TGTGCCAGCAGCTTCACGGATGTCTCCTACGAGCAGTACTTC. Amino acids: CASSFTDVSYEQYF.